The clone carrying this T cell receptor (beta chain) has just a few counts. There are 15 residues in the CDR3. V lost 3 bases and J lost 5; bases outside the gene matches: 1. Germline V gene sequence: CDR1 LGHNA, CDR2 YNFKEQ. TCRdb re-derived calls from the 5' RACE reads in MiXCR, one entry per CDR3 protein. Of about 96,000 distinct CDR3 sequences in the sample, around 17% were seen once. The record originates from a study of T cells of healthy individuals. The clonotype originates from a human donor in good health. The chain uses TRBV4-2 and TRBJ2-2; 12 bases are a match to TRBD2. The CDR3 DNA reads as TGTGCCAGCAGCCATGGACTAGCGGGAACCGGGGAGCTGTTTTTT. It is translated as CASSHGLAGTGELFF.